Following are 25 T cell receptor beta chains from one sample sequenced in a study of T cell responses to AZD1222 COVID-19 vaccine. Produced via immunoSEQ multiplex PCR; TCRdb's table is partial and in-frame only. The data contain about 170,000 clones, about nine tenths of them singletons. This sample comprised peripheral blood, obtained on day 0 of AZD1222 vaccination. All receptors derive from an adult in good health.

The rearrangement uses TRBV27 and TRBJ1-3; D not resolved. Germline V gene sequence: CDR1 MNHEY, CDR2 SMNVEV (reference sequence). The CDR3 spans 13 residues. V was clipped by 3 bases and J by 2 bases, with 5 bases between them. The CDR3 DNA reads as TGTGCCAGCAGTTTTGCCACTGGAAACACCATATATTTT. It specifies CASSFATGNTIYF.

The chain employs TRBV3-1 (or the pseudogene TRBV3-2) and TRBJ1-5; 7 nucleotides match TRBD1. The V and J ends lost 4 bases and 8 bases, in that order; junction bases with no gene match: 5. The germline V gene has CDR1 LGHDT and CDR2 YNNKEL (reference sequence). This CDR3 contains 13 residues. CDR3 protein: CASSLDRVKPQHF. The CDR3 DNA sequence: TGTGCCAGCAGCCTAGACAGGGTAAAGCCCCAGCATTTT.

The chain joins TRBV7-8 to TRBJ2-7, with D perhaps TRBD2 (5 bases). Germline V lookup: CDR1 SGHVS, CDR2 FQNEAQ. The CDR3 covers 14 residues. The ends were cut back, 2 bases at V and 4 bases at J, with 12 bases in the middle. CDR3 in DNA: TGTGCCAGCAGCTTACTCACGGGGTCTTACGAGCAGTACTTC. Its translation: CASSLLTGSYEQYF.

Here the CDR3 reads CASSLATGREQYF. CDR3 coding DNA: TGTGCCAGCAGTTTAGCAACAGGGAGGGAGCAGTACTTC. This chain links TRBV12-3 or TRBV12-4 with TRBJ2-7; possibly TRBD1 or TRBD2 for D (6 bases each). The CDR3 sequence is 13 residues long. The V end was cut by 0 bases, the J end by 7 bases, with 10 bases between.

This chain joins TRBV9 and TRBJ2-2, with 8 nucleotides matching TRBD1. This CDR3 spans 15 amino acids. CDR1 and CDR2 from the germline V gene are SGDLS and YYNGEE. With V trimmed by 4 bases and J by 6 bases, 8 bases remained unmatched. The CDR3 nucleotides are TGTGCCAGCAGCCCACGGACAGGGCTCGCCGGGGAGCTGTTTTTT. It codes for CASSPRTGLAGELFF.

The rearrangement uses TRBV25-1 and TRBJ2-7, with D possibly matching TRBD1 (5 bases). Germline CDR1 and CDR2: MGHDK and SYGVNS. This CDR3 has 15 amino acids. The V and J ends lost 2 bases and 2 bases respectively, with 13 bases between them. CDR3 bases: TGTGCCAGCAGTGAACCCCAGGGAAAAACCTACGAGCAGTACTTC. Its translation: CASSEPQGKTYEQYF.

The genes are TRBV14 and TRBJ1-6; unclear D gene. Trimming took off 2 bases at V and 2 bases at J, with 7 bases between the two ends. Germline CDR1 is SGHDN and CDR2 is FVKESK. The CDR3 length is 15 residues. CDR3 nucleotides: TGTGCCAGCAGCCAATACGAGACCTATAATTCACCCCTCCACTTT. The encoded protein is CASSQYETYNSPLHF. The variable domain in full, with the rest retrieved from reference TRBV14 and TRBJ1-6, is EAGVTQFPSHSVIEKGQTVTLRCDPISGHDNLYWYRRVMGKEIKFLLHFVKESKQDESGMPNNRFLAERTGGTYSTLKVQPAELEDSGVYFCASSQYETYNSPLHFGNGTRLTVT.

The gene calls are TRBV7-3 and TRBJ2-3; unclear D gene. Germline CDR1 SGHTA, CDR2 FQGTGA. CDR3 length: 13 amino acids. Trimming took off 2 bases at V and 4 bases at J, with 7 bases between the two ends. CDR3 residues: CASSLPTADTQYF. CDR3 DNA sequence: TGTGCCAGCAGCTTACCGACTGCAGATACGCAGTATTTT.

V usage is TRBV6-5 and J usage is TRBJ2-2; D unclear. The CDR3 totals 11 residues. CDR1 is MNHEY and CDR2 is SVGAGI in the germline V gene. V was pared by 10 bases and J by 4 bases, with 7 bases between. The chain's CDR3 is CATRPTGELFF. CDR3 nucleotide sequence: TGTGCCACTAGGCCCACCGGGGAGCTGTTTTTT.

The chain employs TRBV7-6 and TRBJ1-1, with D uncertain. From germline, CDR1 is SGHVS and CDR2 FNYEAQ. V was shortened by 1 base and J by 1 base, with 10 bases between the two germline ends. This CDR3 spans 15 amino acids. The chain's CDR3 is CASSLGGGRNTEAFF. As DNA, the CDR3 is TGTGCCAGCAGCTTAGGGGGAGGGAGGAACACTGAAGCTTTCTTT.

The CDR3 region is CASSLAPSGANVLTF. The CDR3 DNA is TGCGCCAGCAGCTTAGCCCCCTCTGGGGCCAACGTCCTGACTTTC. The genes are TRBV5-1 and TRBJ2-6; D gene ambiguous. Trimming shortened V by 2 bases and J by 0 bases, and 6 bases separated the two germline ends. CDR1 is SGHRS, CDR2 YFSETQ, per germline. The CDR3 totals 15 residues.

Only one count was recorded for this clone. The rearrangement joins TRBV19 to TRBJ1-2; 9 bases are a match to TRBD1. Germline CDR1 and CDR2: LNHDA and SQIVND (reference sequence). The CDR3 runs 14 residues. Trimming removed 9 bases from V and 6 bases from J; junction bases left unmatched: 11. The chain's CDR3 is CASGQGQAADGYTF. As DNA, the CDR3 is TGTGCCAGCGGACAGGGGCAGGCGGCGGATGGCTACACCTTC.

The chain has TRBV27 and TRBJ1-4; D might be TRBD1 (5 bases). Germline V gene data show CDR1 as MNHEY and CDR2 as SMNVEV (reference sequence). This CDR3 contains 15 residues. Trimming pared 1 base from V and 2 bases from J, leaving 8 bases between. CDR3: CASSLLGTTNEKLFF. The CDR3 nucleotides are TGTGCCAGCAGTTTATTGGGGACGACTAATGAAAAACTGTTTTTT.

V usage is TRBV3-1 (or the pseudogene TRBV3-2) and J usage is TRBJ1-6; D gene ambiguous. Deletions cut 1 base from V and 9 bases from J, with 7 bases between. Germline CDR1 is LGHDT and CDR2 is YNNKEL (reference sequence). The CDR3 is 13 amino acids. In DNA, the CDR3 is TGTGCCAGCAGCCAAGTGATAGGTTCACCCCTCCACTTT. Translating it yields CASSQVIGSPLHF.

CDR3 in amino acids: CASSLVPGGQGSEQFF. CDR3 nucleotide sequence: TGCGCCAGCAGCTTGGTGCCCGGCGGACAGGGTTCTGAGCAGTTCTTC. The rearrangement joins TRBV5-1 to TRBJ2-1, with TRBD1 matching 8 bases. V lost 0 bases to trimming and J lost 9 bases; unmatched junction nucleotides: 11. This CDR3 has 16 residues. Per germline, CDR1 SGHRS and CDR2 YFSETQ.

V is TRBV11-2 and J is TRBJ2-7, with unresolved D. The V end lost 3 bases, the J end lost 4 bases, and 4 bases lay between the germline ends. The germline gives CDR1 SGHAT, CDR2 FQNNGV. The CDR3 spans 11 residues. DNA for the CDR3: TGTGCCAGCAGCTTTGAATACGAGCAGTACTTC. It specifies CASSFEYEQYF.

V is TRBV6-5 and J is TRBJ2-2; TRBD2 agrees at 7 bases. Unmatched junction bases numbered 9, after V lost 2 bases and J lost 6 bases. Germline lookup yields CDR1 MNHEY and CDR2 SVGAGI. The length of the CDR3 is 16 residues. The CDR3 sequence: CASSYTGGGSPGELFF. CDR3 sequence (DNA): TGTGCCAGCAGTTACACGGGCGGGGGTTCCCCCGGGGAGCTGTTTTTT.

This rearrangement joins TRBV5-1 to TRBJ2-1; D is possibly TRBD2 (6 bases). V was pared by 0 bases and J by 2 bases, with 6 bases between. The CDR3 loop spans 14 amino acids. The germline V gene encodes CDR1 SGHRS and CDR2 YFSETQ. The CDR3 region has the DNA TGCGCCAGCAGCTTGGAGCGGGCCTACAATGAGCAGTTCTTC. It translates to CASSLERAYNEQFF.

This clone was counted a few times. V and J are TRBV29-1 and TRBJ1-2, with TRBD1 matching 7 bases. The ends lost 1 base at V and 4 bases at J; junction bases unmatched: 15. Germline assignment: CDR1 SQVTM and CDR2 ANQGSEA. The length of the CDR3 is 17 residues. DNA of the CDR3: TGCAGCGTTGAAGGACTCTACAGGGGAACAGGGACCTATGGCTACACCTTC. Its protein is CSVEGLYRGTGTYGYTF. Drawing the rest from reference TRBV29-1 and TRBJ1-2, the complete variable domain is SAVISQKPSRDICQRGTSLTIQCQVDSQVTMMFWYRQQPGQSLTLIATANQGSEATYESGFVIDKFPISRPNLTFSTLTVSNMSPEDSSIYLCSVEGLYRGTGTYGYTFGSGTRLTVV.

This clone occurred once. V usage is TRBV6-2 or TRBV6-3 and J usage is TRBJ2-5; the match to TRBD1 covers 8 bases. The CDR3 consists of 15 residues. With V trimmed by 5 bases and J by 2 bases, 7 bases remained unmatched. Per the germline V gene, CDR1 is MNHEY and CDR2 is SVGEGT. In nucleotides, the CDR3 is TGTGCCAGCAGTCGCCGGGGACAGGTACAAGAGACCCAGTACTTC. It encodes CASSRRGQVQETQYF.

This rearrangement joins TRBV30 to TRBJ2-3; 14 bases map to TRBD2. The germline V gene encodes CDR1 GTSNPN and CDR2 SVGIG (reference sequence). The CDR3 consists of 18 residues. Germline trimming cut 7 bases from V and 3 bases from J; bases unmatched to any gene: 15. DNA of the CDR3: TGTGCCTATGAACACGGTATACGGACTAGCGGGGGGACAGATACGCAGTATTTT. Its translation: CAYEHGIRTSGGTDTQYF.

This chain joins TRBV5-5 and TRBJ2-3; D is perhaps TRBD1 (6 bases). Germline V lookup: CDR1 SGHKS, CDR2 YYEKEE (reference sequence). The CDR3 is made up of 17 amino acids. The V gene lost 0 bases and the J gene lost 2 bases, with 16 bases spanning the gap. The CDR3 spells CASSLDRDTRFTDTQYF. CDR3 DNA sequence: TGTGCCAGCAGCTTGGACAGGGACACCCGATTCACAGATACGCAGTATTTT. Full variable domain (rest looked up from reference TRBV5-5 and TRBJ2-3): DAGVTQSPTHLIKTRGQQVTLRCSPISGHKSVSWYQQVLGQGPQFIFQYYEKEERGRGNFPDRFSARQFPNYSSELNVNALLLGDSALYLCASSLDRDTRFTDTQYFGPGTRLTVL.

V and J are TRBV7-3 and TRBJ2-1; 9 bases match TRBD1. The germline V gene encodes CDR1 SGHTA and CDR2 FQGTGA. With 4 bases clipped from V and 10 bases from J, the junction kept 11 bases outside the gene matches. The CDR3 length is 15 residues. DNA of the CDR3: TGTGCCAGCAGCTCCCTCGGGACAGGGTGGAAGGAGCAGTTCTTC. Translated: CASSSLGTGWKEQFF.

CDR3 sequence reads: CASSEGQINEQFF. The CDR3, as DNA: TGTGCCAGCAGTGAAGGTCAGATCAATGAGCAGTTCTTC. The chain employs TRBV2 and TRBJ2-1, with D uncertain. V was pared by 1 base and J by 6 bases, with 7 bases between. The CDR3 runs 13 residues. The germline V gene encodes CDR1 SNHLY and CDR2 FYNNEI.

The chain uses TRBV29-1 and TRBJ1-2; D not resolved. This CDR3 spans 14 amino acids. Germline values: CDR1 SQVTM, CDR2 ANQGSEA. Trimming cost V 7 bases and J 0 bases, with 15 bases left between them. CDR3 sequence: CSDLGIKANYGYTF. As DNA, the CDR3 is TGCAGCGACCTTGGGATTAAAGCTAACTATGGCTACACCTTC.